Following are 25 T cell receptor beta chains from one sample sequenced in a study of control samples from healthy donors and cancer patients. Only in-frame clones appear in the TCRdb table, and some are missing; sequencing was by immunoSEQ multiplex PCR. The table lists under 200,000 clones, around 93% of them singletons. The sequenced sample consisted of blood. The receptors originated from a woman aged 55-69 years in good health.

The V and J genes are TRBV6-5 and TRBJ2-7, with 12 positions matching TRBD2. The CDR3 contains 16 residues. The germline gives CDR1 MNHEY, CDR2 SVGAGI. Trimming removed 0 bases from V and 3 bases from J; junction bases left unmatched: 3. In DNA, the CDR3 is TGTGCCAGCAGTTACTCTAGGACTAGCGGGGTCTACGAGCAGTACTTC. This translates into CASSYSRTSGVYEQYF.

The chain joins TRBV6-1 to TRBJ2-3; D is perhaps TRBD1 or TRBD2 (5 bases each). The CDR3 has 18 residues. The germline CDR1 and CDR2 sequences are MNHNS and SASEGT. The V gene lost 2 bases and the J gene lost 7 bases, with 25 bases spanning the gap. CDR3 amino acids: CASSEFEAGTLSSHTQYF. The CDR3 DNA reads TGTGCCAGCAGTGAATTTGAGGCCGGGACCCTAAGCTCGCATACGCAGTATTTT.

The V gene is TRBV30, the J gene TRBJ1-2; 8 nucleotides agree with TRBD1. The germline V gene has CDR1 GTSNPN and CDR2 SVGIG (reference sequence). With V trimmed by 1 base and J by 8 bases, 15 bases remained unmatched. The length of the CDR3 is 16 residues. DNA of the CDR3: TGTGCCTGGAGTGCCCCACAATACAGACAGGGGAAAGGCTACACCTTC. It translates to CAWSAPQYRQGKGYTF.

The V and J genes are TRBV9 and TRBJ1-2; 12 nucleotides align to TRBD1. J gave up 7 bases and V 0 bases, and 1 base lay outside the gene matches. The CDR3 consists of 14 residues. Germline CDR1 and CDR2: SGDLS and YYNGEE. The CDR3, as DNA: TGTGCCAGCAGCGTAGGGGGACAGGGGGCTGGCTACACCTTC. It yields the protein CASSVGGQGAGYTF.

The chain joins TRBV14 to TRBJ1-2; D uncertain. V was trimmed by 0 bases and J by 7 bases, leaving 9 bases between them. Germline loops: CDR1 SGHDN, CDR2 FVKESK. The CDR3 length is 13 residues. CDR3 nucleotide sequence: TGTGCCAGCAGCCAAGATTACGGTTTTGGCTACACCTTC. It specifies CASSQDYGFGYTF. Full variable domain (outside the CDR3, taken from reference TRBV14 and TRBJ1-2): EAGVTQFPSHSVIEKGQTVTLRCDPISGHDNLYWYRRVMGKEIKFLLHFVKESKQDESGMPNNRFLAERTGGTYSTLKVQPAELEDSGVYFCASSQDYGFGYTFGSGTRLTVV.

This chain connects TRBV6-1 to TRBJ1-2; D unresolved. Looked up from germline, CDR1 is MNHNS and CDR2 is SASEGT. The CDR3 spans 13 residues. V was cut by 0 bases and J by 9 bases, with 11 bases left in between. CDR3 nucleotides: TGTGCCAGCAGTGAAGCAGAGACCCGCAGCTACACCTTC. Its translation: CASSEAETRSYTF.

The gene calls are TRBV18 and TRBJ1-1; 7 nucleotides line up with TRBD1. Germline V gives CDR1 KGHSH, CDR2 LQKENI. CDR3 length: 15 residues. V shed 3 bases and J 7 bases; nucleotides not matched to a gene: 11. Written as DNA, the CDR3 is TGTGCCAGCTCACCCACCGGGACAGCCGAGCTTGAAGCTTTCTTT. Translated: CASSPTGTAELEAFF. The full variable domain, its missing parts supplied by reference TRBV18 and TRBJ1-1, is NAGVMQNPRHLVRRRGQEARLRCSPMKGHSHVYWYRQLPEEGLKFMVYLQKENIIDESGMPKERFSAEFPKEGPSILRIQQVVRGDSAAYFCASSPTGTAELEAFFGQGTRLTVV.

CDR3 nucleotides: TGTGCCAGCTCTCCTAACGCAGGGCTGAACACTGAAGCTTTCTTT. It is translated as CASSPNAGLNTEAFF. This rearrangement joins TRBV3-1 (or the pseudogene TRBV3-2) to TRBJ1-1, with D perhaps matching TRBD1 (5 bases). Germline CDR1 reads LGHDT; CDR2 reads YNNKEL (reference sequence). CDR3 length: 15 residues. Trimming removed 8 bases at V and 0 bases at J, with 16 bases between.

This sequence joins TRBV12-5 and TRBJ2-2; D perhaps matches TRBD1 (6 bases). The V gene lost 2 bases and the J gene lost 7 bases, with 11 bases spanning the gap. CDR1 and CDR2 from the germline V gene are LGHNT and FRNRAP. This CDR3 is built from 14 residues. For the CDR3, the DNA is TGTGCTAGTGGTTTGACAACAGGGTTCGGGGAGCTGTTTTTT. Translation: CASGLTTGFGELFF.

V and J are TRBV7-2 and TRBJ2-5; D perhaps matches TRBD1 (5 bases). The V gene lost 0 bases and the J gene lost 2 bases, with 10 bases spanning the gap. The CDR3 consists of 15 residues. Germline CDR1 is SGHTA and CDR2 is FQGNSA. This CDR3 reads CASSLARARQETQYF. The CDR3 DNA reads as TGTGCCAGCAGCTTAGCCAGGGCTAGGCAAGAGACCCAGTACTTC.

This CDR3 reads CASSKLGPGQHLYEQYF. The CDR3 coding sequence is TGTGCCAGCTCAAAACTCGGCCCGGGACAGCACCTATACGAGCAGTACTTC. The rearrangement joins TRBV18 to TRBJ2-7, with 7 bases that match TRBD1. Germline CDR1 reads KGHSH; CDR2 reads LQKENI. The CDR3 sequence is 17 residues long. V lost 5 bases and J lost 4; bases outside the gene matches: 17. Together with reference TRBV18 and TRBJ2-7, the CDR3 gives the full variable domain: NAGVMQNPRHLVRRRGQEARLRCSPMKGHSHVYWYRQLPEEGLKFMVYLQKENIIDESGMPKERFSAEFPKEGPSILRIQQVVRGDSAAYFCASSKLGPGQHLYEQYFGPGTRLTVT.

Written as DNA, the CDR3 is TGTGCCAGCAGAGCGGGACAGGTCATGAACACTGAAGCTTTCTTT. Protein: CASRAGQVMNTEAFF. V usage is TRBV2 and J usage is TRBJ1-1; 8 nucleotides agree with TRBD1. Unmatched junction bases numbered 6, after V lost 6 bases and J lost 0 bases. The CDR3 is 15 residues long. Germline V lookup: CDR1 SNHLY, CDR2 FYNNEI.

J is TRBJ1-1 and V is TRBV12-3 or TRBV12-4; D might be TRBD1 (5 bases). The V and J ends lost 7 bases and 8 bases respectively, with 17 bases between them. There are 13 residues in the CDR3. CDR3 in amino acids: CASTYMGQNEAFF. CDR3 DNA: TGTGCCAGCACCTACATGGGGCAGAACGAAGCTTTCTTT.

This clone was seen only once. The genes are TRBV25-1 and TRBJ1-3; the D gene is possibly TRBD1 (5 bases). The CDR3 runs 15 residues. Trimming removed 7 bases at V and 0 bases at J, with 13 bases between. Germline loops: CDR1 MGHDK, CDR2 SYGVNS. This CDR3 is CASTPGGISGNTIYF. DNA for the CDR3: TGTGCCAGCACCCCCGGGGGGATCTCTGGAAACACCATATATTTT.

In nucleotides, the CDR3 is TGCGCCAGCAGCCAGGCGGACCTCGGTAGCTCCTATAATTCACCCCTCCACTTT. Protein: CASSQADLGSSYNSPLHF. The chain joins TRBV4-3 to TRBJ1-6; D call uncertain. The CDR3 spans 18 residues. Germline-derived CDR1 and CDR2 are LGHNA and YSLEER. V was shortened by 3 bases and J by 0 bases, with 15 bases between the two germline ends.

The chain joins TRBV11-3 to TRBJ2-7; 14 nucleotides align to TRBD2. The V segment lost 5 bases and the J segment 3 bases; nucleotides outside the gene matches: 9. Germline-derived CDR1 and CDR2 are SGHNT and YENEEA. The CDR3 contains 17 residues. CDR3 loop: CASSPGGTSGGYYEQYF. As DNA, the CDR3 is TGTGCCAGCAGCCCTGGGGGGACTAGCGGGGGCTACTACGAGCAGTACTTC.

J is TRBJ2-6 and V is TRBV7-2; D unresolved. Germline lookup yields CDR1 SGHTA and CDR2 FQGNSA. V lost 5 bases and J 0 bases, leaving 8 bases between the germline ends. The CDR3 extends over 15 amino acids. The DNA of the CDR3 is TGTGCCAGCAGCAGCCGACCCTCTGGGGCCAACGTCCTGACTTTC. It yields the protein CASSSRPSGANVLTF.

The chain links TRBV6-4 to TRBJ1-3; D unresolved. Germline lookup yields CDR1 MRHNA and CDR2 SNTAGT. Trimming stripped 7 bases from V and 4 bases from J, with 17 bases between. The CDR3 is 15 residues long. CDR3 residues: CASIPPRTAGNTIYF. The DNA for the CDR3 is TGTGCCAGCATCCCCCCGAGGACTGCGGGAAACACCATATATTTT.

The chain links TRBV2 to TRBJ1-2, with D uncertain. The CDR3 length is 12 residues. CDR1 and CDR2 from the germline V gene are SNHLY and FYNNEI. V gave up 4 bases and J gave up 8 bases, with 11 bases separating them. CDR3 DNA sequence: TGTGCCAGCAGTGGAGGTTTCGGGGGCTACACCTTC. Amino acids: CASSGGFGGYTF.

Concerning this clone: The sample contains more than one DNA sequence encoding this CDR3. The gene calls are TRBV5-1 and TRBJ1-2, with D perhaps matching TRBD1 (6 bases). This CDR3 contains 14 residues. The ends were cut back, 0 bases at V and 2 bases at J, with 8 bases in the middle. CDR1 SGHRS and CDR2 YFSETQ come from the germline V gene. The CDR3 loop reads CASSLGTGNYGYTF. In DNA, the CDR3 is TGCGCCAGCAGCTTGGGCACAGGGAACTATGGCTACACCTTC.

This chain uses TRBV5-1 with TRBJ1-2; 7 bases fit TRBD1. The junction had 12 bases not matched to a gene; V was cut back by 4 bases and J by 6 bases. Germline CDR1 and CDR2: SGHRS and YFSETQ. The CDR3 extends over 15 amino acids. In DNA form, the CDR3 reads TGCGCCAGCAGCGACATAAGACAGGGAGGGGATGGCTACACCTTC. It specifies CASSDIRQGGDGYTF. The full variable domain, its missing parts supplied by reference TRBV5-1 and TRBJ1-2, is KAGVTQTPRYLIKTRGQQVTLSCSPISGHRSVSWYQQTPGQGLQFLFEYFSETQRNKGNFPGRFSGRQFSNSRSEMNVSTLELGDSALYLCASSDIRQGGDGYTFGSGTRLTVV.

The chain is built from TRBV12-3 or TRBV12-4 and TRBJ1-2; maybe TRBD1 (6 bases). The V gene lost 8 bases and the J gene lost 1 base, with 11 bases spanning the gap. The CDR3 is 13 residues long. CDR3 in amino acids: CASHRENNYGYTF. The CDR3 nucleotides read TGTGCCAGCCACAGGGAGAATAACTATGGCTACACCTTC.

The rearrangement links TRBV19 to TRBJ1-1; TRBD1 matches 7 bases. Germline values: CDR1 LNHDA, CDR2 SQIVND (reference sequence). The trim removed 4 bases at V and 6 bases at J, leaving 11 bases unmatched. CDR3 length: 15 amino acids. CDR3: CASSTRPDRVPEAFF. The CDR3 DNA is TGTGCCAGTAGTACCAGACCAGACAGGGTACCTGAAGCTTTCTTT.

The chain carries TRBV9 and TRBJ2-7, with D possibly being TRBD1 or TRBD2 (6 bases each). The germline V gene encodes CDR1 SGDLS and CDR2 YYNGEE. The CDR3 extends over 19 amino acids. V lost 0 bases and J lost 3, with 25 bases in between. CDR3 bases: TGTGCCAGCAGCGTAGACGGGGGCGCCAGGGGTTCGAGGATCTACGAGCAGTACTTC. Translated: CASSVDGGARGSRIYEQYF.

Comment on this clone: Other nucleotide sequences from this sample produce the same CDR3. This CDR3 reads CASSPGQGDTDTQYF. The DNA for the CDR3 is TGTGCCAGCAGCCCCGGACAGGGCGACACAGATACGCAGTATTTT. This chain joins TRBV3-1 (or the pseudogene TRBV3-2) and TRBJ2-3, with 8 positions matching TRBD1. With V trimmed by 4 bases and J by 2 bases, 5 bases remained unmatched. Germline CDR1 and CDR2: LGHDT and YNNKEL (reference sequence). This CDR3 spans 15 amino acids.